The entry below gives a single TCR beta chain sequence along with its context. Clones were read by immunoSEQ multiplex PCR, and TCRdb kept only the in-frame ones, dropping some. The sample has some 76,000 clones; approximately 88% are singletons. This entry belongs to a study of control samples from healthy donors and cancer patients. Germline trimming cut 4 bases from V and 9 bases from J; bases unmatched to any gene: 8. There are 16 residues in the CDR3. Per the germline V gene, CDR1 is SGDLS and CDR2 is YYNGEE. The material sequenced was PBMCs. The chain has TRBV9 and TRBJ2-1, with TRBD2 identical over 15 bases. This TCR was recovered from a woman aged 50 to 60 with colorectal cancer. The CDR3 protein is CASSPPGLAGGSEQFF. The CDR3 DNA reads TGTGCCAGCAGCCCCCCCGGACTAGCGGGGGGGAGTGAGCAGTTCTTC.